This T cell receptor beta chain was retrieved from a study of untreated major depressive disorder. Study findings and constraints: The sequencing tests were limited to three preselected Vbeta families.

Every depressed patient was matched in pairs with a non-depressed control on sex, age, current smoking status and body mass index. Excluded: major illness, comorbidity, regular medication, drug use, over 100 g alcohol weekly. Libraries were prepared by immunoSEQ multiplex PCR; TCRdb keeps only in-frame clonotypes and omits some of them. The sample lists some 21,000 clones, around 87% occurring once. In germline, CDR1 is WNHNN, CDR2 SYGVQD (reference sequence). The CDR3 contains 14 residues. The V end lost 0 bases, the J end lost 4 bases, and 9 bases lay between the germline ends. As concerns this clone: Its antigen remains unknown.

J is TRBJ1-2 and V is TRBV10-1; TRBD1 might be the D (6 bases). This sequence originates from a woman aged 25-40 years in good health. Material: CD4+ T cells from PBMCs. The DNA for the CDR3 is TGCGCCAGCAGTGAGTCCGGACAGCTCTATGGCTACACCTTC. This encodes CASSESGQLYGYTF.